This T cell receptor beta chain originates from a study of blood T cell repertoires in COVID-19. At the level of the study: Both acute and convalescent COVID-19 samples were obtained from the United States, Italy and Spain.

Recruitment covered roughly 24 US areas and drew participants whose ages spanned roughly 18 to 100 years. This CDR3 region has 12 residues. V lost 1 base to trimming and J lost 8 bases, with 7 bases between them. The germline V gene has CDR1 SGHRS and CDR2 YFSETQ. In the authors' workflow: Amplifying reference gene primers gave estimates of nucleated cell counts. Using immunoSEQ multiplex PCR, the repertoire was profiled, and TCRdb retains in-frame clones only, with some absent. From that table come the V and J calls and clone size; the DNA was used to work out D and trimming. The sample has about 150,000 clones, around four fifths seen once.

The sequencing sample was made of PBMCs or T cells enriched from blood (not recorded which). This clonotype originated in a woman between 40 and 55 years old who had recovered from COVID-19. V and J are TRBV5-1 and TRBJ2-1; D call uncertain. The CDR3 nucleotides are TGCGCCAGCAGCTTGAGTGGCTATGAGCAGTTCTTC. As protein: CASSLSGYEQFF.